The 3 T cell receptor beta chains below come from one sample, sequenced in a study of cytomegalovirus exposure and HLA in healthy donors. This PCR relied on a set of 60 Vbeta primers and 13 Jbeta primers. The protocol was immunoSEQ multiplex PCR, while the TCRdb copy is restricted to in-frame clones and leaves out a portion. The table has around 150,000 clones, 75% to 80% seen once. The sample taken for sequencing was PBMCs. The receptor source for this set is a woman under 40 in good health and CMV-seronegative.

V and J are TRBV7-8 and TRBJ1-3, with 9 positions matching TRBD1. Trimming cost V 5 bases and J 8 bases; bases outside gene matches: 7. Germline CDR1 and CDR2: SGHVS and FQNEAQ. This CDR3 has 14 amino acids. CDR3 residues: CASSLRDRADTIYF. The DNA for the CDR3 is TGTGCCAGCAGCCTCCGGGACAGGGCGGACACCATATATTTT.

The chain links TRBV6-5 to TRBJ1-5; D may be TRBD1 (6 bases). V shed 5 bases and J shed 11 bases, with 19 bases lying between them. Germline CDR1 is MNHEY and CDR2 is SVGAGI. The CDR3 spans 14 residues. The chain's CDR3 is CASSRDRDKRSQHF. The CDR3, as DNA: TGTGCCAGCAGTCGCGACCGGGACAAACGATCCCAGCATTTT.

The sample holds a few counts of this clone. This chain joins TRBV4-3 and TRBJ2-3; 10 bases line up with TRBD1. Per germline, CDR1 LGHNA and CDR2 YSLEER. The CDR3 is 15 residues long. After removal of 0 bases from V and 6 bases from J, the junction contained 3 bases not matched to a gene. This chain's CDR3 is CASSQDETGGDTQYF. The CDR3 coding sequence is TGCGCCAGCAGCCAAGATGAGACAGGGGGCGATACGCAGTATTTT.